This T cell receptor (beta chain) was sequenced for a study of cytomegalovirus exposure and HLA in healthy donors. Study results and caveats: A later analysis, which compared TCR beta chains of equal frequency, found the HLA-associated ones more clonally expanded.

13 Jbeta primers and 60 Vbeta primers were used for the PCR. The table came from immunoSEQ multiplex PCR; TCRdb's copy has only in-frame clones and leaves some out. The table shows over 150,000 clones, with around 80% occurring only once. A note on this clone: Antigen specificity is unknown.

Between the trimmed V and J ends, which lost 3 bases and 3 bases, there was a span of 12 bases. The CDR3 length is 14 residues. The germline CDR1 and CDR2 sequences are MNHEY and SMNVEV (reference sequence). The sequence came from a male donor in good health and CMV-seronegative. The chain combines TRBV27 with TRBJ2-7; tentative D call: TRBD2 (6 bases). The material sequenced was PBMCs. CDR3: CASSFRTTYYEQYF. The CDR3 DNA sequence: TGTGCCAGCAGTTTTAGGACTACCTACTACGAGCAGTACTTC.